This is a list of T cell receptor beta chains from one sample in a study of blood T cell repertoires in COVID-19. Assay: immunoSEQ multiplex PCR; the TCRdb copy retains only in-frame clones and omits some. The sample consists of about 62,000 clones, 70% to 90% of them appearing once. The material sequenced was peripheral blood. The receptors come from a woman in her fifties or sixties with acute or convalescent COVID-19. Each CDR3 is given with its conserved first and last residue. Each record gives: CDR3 length, clone size, J gene, D gene, V gene, CDR3 DNA, CDR3 protein. A D gene is named only where the DNA matches it firmly. Some rows have no size entry. The others give once, few or many, or a class for an expanded clone.

17,-,TRBJ1-5,TRBD1,TRBV19,TGTGCCAGTAGTATCCAGGGGGCTGATCCAAACAATCAGCCCCAGCATTTT,CASSIQGADPNNQPQHF
16,-,TRBJ2-4,TRBD2,TRBV6-5,TGTGCCAGCAGTTACGTCAAACCCGGGACTAGCAACATTCAGTACTTC,CASSYVKPGTSNIQYF
14,-,TRBJ2-3,TRBD1,TRBV5-1,TGCGCCAGCAAGGACAGGTCTAGCACAGATACGCAGTATTTT,CASKDRSSTDTQYF
15,-,TRBJ1-6,-,TRBV6-5,TGTGCCAGCCTACTAGGGGGATCCTATAATTCACCCCTCCACTTT,CASLLGGSYNSPLHF
17,-,TRBJ2-1,TRBD1,TRBV5-4,TGTGCCAGCAGCTTGGCGCGGATTGGACAGGGGAGGGCTGAGCAGTTCTTC,CASSLARIGQGRAEQFF
14,-,TRBJ2-2,-,TRBV18,TGTGCCAGCTCACCGGCAGGTGTTCCCGGGGAGCTGTTTTTT,CASSPAGVPGELFF
17,-,TRBJ2-1,-,TRBV4-1,TGCGCCAGCAGCCAAGATGGTCGGCAGGGTGGTAACACTGAGCAGTTCTTC,CASSQDGRQGGNTEQFF
17,-,TRBJ2-1,TRBD2,TRBV6-4,TGTGCCAGCAGTGACTCTAAGCGGGGGGGCCTTAGGAGTGAGCAGTTCTTC,CASSDSKRGGLRSEQFF
15,-,TRBJ2-2,TRBD1,TRBV3-1/TRBV3-2,TGTGCCAGCAGCTTCCGTGACAGGGCCACCGGGGAGCTGTTTTTT,CASSFRDRATGELFF
13,-,TRBJ1-1,-,TRBV7-9,TGTGCCAGCCAGCGAGGATCGGGTACTGAAGCTTTCTTT,CASQRGSGTEAFF
15,-,TRBJ2-2,TRBD2,TRBV11-2,TGTGCCAGCAGCTCCGCCGGGACTAGCGGCGGGGAGCTGTTTTTT,CASSSAGTSGGELFF
16,-,TRBJ2-1,TRBD2,TRBV11-1,TGTGCCAGCGCCGAGAGCGGACGGCGGGAGTACAATGAGCAGTTCTTC,CASAESGRREYNEQFF
13,few,TRBJ1-1,-,TRBV7-2,TGTGCCAGCAGCTCAGGACAGTACACTGAAGCTTTCTTT,CASSSGQYTEAFF
12,-,TRBJ2-3,-,TRBV12-3/TRBV12-4,TGTGCCAGCAGTCTCTTTGGGGAGACGCAGTATTTT,CASSLFGETQYF
17,-,TRBJ1-2,TRBD1,TRBV19,TGTGCCAGTAGGGGGCCGGACAGGAGAACTATCATTCCTGGCTACACCTTC,CASRGPDRRTIIPGYTF
16,-,TRBJ1-3,-,TRBV3-1/TRBV3-2,TGTGCCAGCAGCCAAGAAGGGGGTAGCTCTGGAAACACCATATATTTT,CASSQEGGSSGNTIYF
18,-,TRBJ2-3,TRBD1,TRBV5-1,TGCGCCAGCAGCCCTGGGACAGGGGGCGCATTGCATCCAGATACGCAGTATTTT,CASSPGTGGALHPDTQYF
16,-,TRBJ1-1,TRBD1,TRBV29-1,TGCAGCGTTGAAAACCCGACAGGGCTATTGAACACTGAAGCTTTCTTT,CSVENPTGLLNTEAFF
17,-,TRBJ2-6,-,TRBV7-6,TGTGCCAGCAGCCGTCCCGAACGGGGCTCTGGGGCCAACGTCCTGACTTTC,CASSRPERGSGANVLTF
17,-,TRBJ1-2,-,TRBV28,TGTGCCAGCAGTTTTTACGGGCTGGAGGACGCTAACTATGGCTACACCTTC,CASSFYGLEDANYGYTF
14,-,TRBJ1-3,-,TRBV18,TGTGCCAGCTCAACAGATTACGGCGGAAACACCATATATTTT,CASSTDYGGNTIYF
16,-,TRBJ1-4,TRBD1,TRBV6-4,TGTGCCAGCAGTGAGCCAGGGGACAGTGAAAATGAAAAACTGTTTTTT,CASSEPGDSENEKLFF
18,once,TRBJ2-1,-,TRBV9,TGTGCCAGCAGCGTAGCTGGAAGAGCATGGGGCACCTACAATGAGCAGTTCTTC,CASSVAGRAWGTYNEQFF
14,-,TRBJ1-5,-,TRBV19,TGTGCCAGTAGTGATCAGGGGCGCAATCAGCCCCAGCATTTT,CASSDQGRNQPQHF
14,-,TRBJ1-2,TRBD1,TRBV3-1/TRBV3-2,TGTGCCAGCAGCCTGGCAGGGGGCCACTATGGCTACACCTTC,CASSLAGGHYGYTF
17,once,TRBJ1-6,-,TRBV7-6,TGTGCCAGCAGCTCTGGGTCCAGGGCCGGGTTTTCTTCACCCCTCCACTTT,CASSSGSRAGFSSPLHF
17,-,TRBJ1-4,TRBD1,TRBV27,TGTGCCAGCTCCACCGGACAGGGCGTCTCTTTGGGTGAAAAACTGTTTTTT,CASSTGQGVSLGEKLFF
12,-,TRBJ1-5,-,TRBV7-9,TGTGCCAGCAGCACGGGAATCCAGCCCCAGCATTTT,CASSTGIQPQHF
12,-,TRBJ1-3,-,TRBV6-5,TGTGCCAGCAAGGGGAGGGGAAACACCATATATTTT,CASKGRGNTIYF
14,-,TRBJ1-5,-,TRBV10-3,TGTGCCATCAGTGAGTTGGGAGGCAATCAGCCCCAGCATTTT,CAISELGGNQPQHF
15,-,TRBJ1-1,-,TRBV11-2,TGTGCCAGCACGGTGGGGCCGGTTATGAACACTGAAGCTTTCTTT,CASTVGPVMNTEAFF
14,-,TRBJ1-5,-,TRBV5-4,TGTGCCAGCAGCTTTGGAGGTATGGATCAGCCCCAGCATTTT,CASSFGGMDQPQHF
14,-,TRBJ2-2,TRBD2,TRBV28,TGTGCCAGCAGTTTAGGGGGGGGCACCGGGGAGCTGTTTTTT,CASSLGGGTGELFF
18,few,TRBJ1-1,-,TRBV4-2,TGTGCCAGCAGCCAAAGTGGCGGAGGGGGGGCCGGAGGGACTGAAGCTTTCTTT,CASSQSGGGGAGGTEAFF
15,few,TRBJ1-4,TRBD1,TRBV7-2,TGTGCCAGCAGCTCAACGACAGGGTGGAATGAAAAACTGTTTTTT,CASSSTTGWNEKLFF
15,-,TRBJ1-2,-,TRBV4-3,TGCGCCAGCAGCCTCGTGGAGGGCCGCAACTATGGCTACACCTTC,CASSLVEGRNYGYTF
14,-,TRBJ2-3,TRBD1,TRBV5-1,TGCGCCAGCAGCGAGGGCAGGGGGCGCGATACGCAGTATTTT,CASSEGRGRDTQYF
17,few,TRBJ2-3,-,TRBV7-3,TGTGCCAGCAGCTCCCGGGGGAGCGGGTCTAGCACAGATACGCAGTATTTT,CASSSRGSGSSTDTQYF
13,-,TRBJ1-3,-,TRBV11-2,TGTGCCAGCAGCTTAGGCGGTGGAAACACCATATATTTT,CASSLGGGNTIYF
17,once,TRBJ1-2,TRBD1,TRBV19,TGTGCCAGTAGTACAACCGGGGCGGGACAGCTGACGGATGGCTACACCTTC,CASSTTGAGQLTDGYTF
13,-,TRBJ1-1,TRBD1,TRBV19,TGTGCCAGTAGTAGGGACAGGACCACTGAAGCTTTCTTT,CASSRDRTTEAFF
16,-,TRBJ2-1,TRBD2,TRBV5-1,TGCGCCAGCACTCCGGGACTAGCGGGAGGAGGGAATGAGCAGTTCTTC,CASTPGLAGGGNEQFF
18,-,TRBJ2-2,-,TRBV24-1,TGTGCCACCCGGGTTGTGCGGGGGCAGGCAGAGAACACCGGGGAGCTGTTTTTT,CATRVVRGQAENTGELFF